The 14 T cell receptor beta chains below come from one sample, sequenced in a study of blood T cells in healthy people across ages. For the second PCR, which ran for roughly 6 to 12 cycles, a sample-barcoded 5' primer and a J-beta primer mix were used. TCRdb re-analysed the 5' RACE reads in MiXCR, keeping a single row per CDR3 protein. The table has approximately 850,000 distinct CDR3 sequences, under 55% seen once. The sequencing sample was made of blood. These receptors all come from a man aged 55 to 70 in good health.

This clonotype was seen at least ten times. The genes are TRBV11-1 and TRBJ2-3, with D perhaps TRBD2 (5 bases). Deletions cut 0 bases from V and 3 bases from J, with 7 bases between. Germline V gives CDR1 SGHAT, CDR2 FQDESV (reference sequence). This CDR3 is built from 14 residues. The CDR3 here is CASSLATGTDTQYF. The CDR3 DNA is TGTGCCAGCAGCTTAGCGACGGGGACAGATACGCAGTATTTT.

This chain uses TRBV20-1 with TRBJ1-2; TRBD1 might be the D (5 bases). Germline loops: CDR1 DFQATT, CDR2 SNEGSKA (reference sequence). This CDR3 spans 11 amino acids. The CDR3 loop reads CRPQGDYGYTF. The CDR3 nucleotides are TGCAGACCGCAGGGAGACTATGGCTACACCTTC.

The rearrangement uses TRBV28 and TRBJ1-1; a possible D gene is TRBD1 (6 bases). Per germline, CDR1 MDHEN and CDR2 SYDVKM. There are 14 residues in the CDR3. The germline V and J ends were trimmed by 3 bases and 6 bases, with 14 bases remaining between them. Written as DNA, the CDR3 is TGTGCCAGCAGTTTGCGGGGGGCTCTGGCTGAAGCTTTCTTT. It specifies CASSLRGALAEAFF.

This clonotype was recorded a few times. The chain combines TRBV4-3 with TRBJ2-5; D is possibly TRBD2 (5 bases). CDR1 is LGHNA, CDR2 YSLEER, per germline. The CDR3 spans 14 residues. V was shortened by 0 bases and J by 4 bases, with 9 bases between the two germline ends. In DNA form, the CDR3 reads TGCGCCAGCAGCCAAGATAGACTAAGAGAGACCCAGTACTTC. Its translation is CASSQDRLRETQYF.

The CDR3 loop reads CASSQDGWGRGGDNEQFF. In DNA form, the CDR3 reads TGCGCCAGCAGCCAAGATGGTTGGGGTCGGGGGGGAGACAATGAGCAGTTCTTC. V usage is TRBV4-1 and J usage is TRBJ2-1, with 8 nucleotides matching TRBD2. V shed 0 bases, J shed 5 bases, and the junction held 12 bases outside the gene matches. The CDR3 is 18 amino acids. CDR1 and CDR2 (germline): MGHRA, YSYEKL.

A remark on this clonotype: This may be a read error, as it is one base from a much larger clone. The genes are TRBV11-2 and TRBJ2-7; tentative D call: TRBD1 (5 bases). Trimming stripped 4 bases from V and 3 bases from J, with 13 bases between. Germline V gene data show CDR1 as SGHAT and CDR2 as FQNNGV. The CDR3 is 14 amino acids. For the CDR3, the DNA is TGTGCCAGCAGCTCCGAAGGGGTCTACTACGAGCAGTACTTC. It is translated as CASSSEGVYYEQYF.

This clonotype came up a few times. The chain carries TRBV12-3 or TRBV12-4 and TRBJ2-5; D might be TRBD2 (5 bases). With the DNA end fitting TRBJ2-7 better, the J assignment may be wrong. The CDR3 is 13 residues long. The chain's CDR3 is CASSQTTRNEQYF. CDR3 DNA sequence: TGTGCCAGCAGCCAGACTACGCGGAACGAGCAGTACTTC.

This rearrangement joins TRBV11-3 to TRBJ2-1; the D gene is possibly TRBD1 (5 bases). The CDR3 is made up of 12 amino acids. Germline lookup yields CDR1 SGHNT and CDR2 YENEEA. V was trimmed by 4 bases and J by 9 bases, leaving 10 bases between them. CDR3 region: CASSWGKGEQFF. CDR3 nucleotide sequence: TGTGCCAGCAGCTGGGGCAAGGGTGAGCAGTTCTTC.

The chain uses TRBV3-1 and TRBJ1-2; D remains ambiguous. The length of the CDR3 is 13 residues. Per the germline V gene, CDR1 is LGHDT and CDR2 is YNNKEL (reference sequence). Trimming removed 4 bases from V and 4 bases from J, with 10 bases in between. The CDR3 protein is CASSLSETYGYTF. The CDR3 nucleotides read TGTGCCAGCAGCCTAAGCGAGACCTATGGCTACACCTTC.

This clonotype was seen only a few times. The chain carries TRBV13 and TRBJ1-2; 7 bases are shared with TRBD1. Germline CDR1 is PRHDT and CDR2 is FYEKMQ (reference sequence). This CDR3 region has 13 residues. With V trimmed by 4 bases and J by 8 bases, 7 bases remained unmatched. The CDR3, as DNA: TGTGCCAGCAGCTCTGCCGGGACAGAGGGCTACACCTTC. It yields the protein CASSSAGTEGYTF.

This clonotype was detected only a few times. The V call is TRBV5-1, the J call TRBJ2-1, with D possibly called TRBD1 or TRBD2 (6 bases each). Germline CDR1 SGHRS, CDR2 YFSETQ. The CDR3 runs to 14 residues. Trimming stripped 0 bases from V and 8 bases from J, with 12 bases between. The CDR3 protein is CASSLELGGDEQFF. CDR3 DNA sequence: TGCGCCAGCAGCTTGGAGTTGGGGGGCGATGAGCAGTTCTTC.

V is TRBV7-8 and J is TRBJ2-3; 10 bases match TRBD2. This CDR3 contains 17 residues. The junction had 11 bases not matched to a gene; V was cut back by 2 bases and J by 6 bases. Germline loops: CDR1 SGHVS, CDR2 FQNEAQ. The DNA for the CDR3 is TGTGCCAGCAGCTTAAGCCAGCGGGGGGGATGGGCTGATACGCAGTATTTT. Its translation: CASSLSQRGGWADTQYF.

The rearrangement uses TRBV10-3 and TRBJ1-2, with D possibly matching TRBD1 (6 bases). The CDR3 consists of 13 residues. V was clipped by 3 bases and J by 7 bases, with 12 bases between them. CDR1 and CDR2 (germline): ENHRY, SYGVKD. CDR3 sequence (DNA): TGTGCCATCAGTGACGGCAGGGGTGGTGGCTACACCTTC. Protein: CAISDGRGGGYTF.

The gene calls are TRBV3-1 and TRBJ1-4; TRBD1 matches 7 bases. Germline assignment: CDR1 LGHDT and CDR2 YNNKEL (reference sequence). The CDR3 consists of 14 residues. The V and J ends lost 4 bases and 4 bases, in that order; junction bases with no gene match: 3. The CDR3 reads CASSRDRFNEKLFF. In DNA form, the CDR3 reads TGTGCCAGCAGCCGGGACAGATTTAATGAAAAACTGTTTTTT.